This T cell receptor beta chain was observed in a study of cytomegalovirus exposure and HLA in healthy donors. Study-wide findings and caveats: A few V segments could not be told apart, such as TRBV6-2 and TRBV6-3, and were left out. Several of the most significant clusters were apparently associated with common viral pathogens in a later analysis. Associated with cytomegalovirus, according to the listing, were approximately 160 TCR beta chains.

Germline CDR1 is MNHNY and CDR2 is SVGAGI (reference sequence). The CDR3 has 15 residues. J was trimmed by 6 bases and V by 4 bases; bases with no gene match: 10. Notes on this clone: The antigen is unknown.

PCR was performed using 60 Vbeta and 13 Jbeta primers. Authors' analysis steps: It was a later analysis that counted some 80 million unique TCR beta chains, of which around 11 million were shared. Method: immunoSEQ multiplex PCR; TCRdb's copy keeps in-frame clones and lacks some. V and J calls and clone size are those listed in that table; D and trimming were worked out from the DNA. The table lists tens of thousands of clones. The V call is TRBV6-6, the J call TRBJ2-7, with 9 nucleotides matching TRBD2. This sequence was found in a young woman in good health and CMV-seronegative. Sample: PBMCs. CDR3 in amino acids: CASSWAGGGTGEQYF. The CDR3 coding sequence is TGTGCCAGCAGTTGGGCGGGAGGGGGAACGGGCGAGCAGTACTTC.